This paragraph reports one T cell receptor (beta chain). This CDR3 has 15 residues. V dropped 6 bases and J dropped 6 bases, with 18 bases sitting between them. Germline V lookup: CDR1 ENHRY, CDR2 SYGVKD. The entry originates in a study of Graves' ophthalmopathy and Graves' hyperthyroidism. Overall study context: In this cohort's terms, stable hyperthyroidism meant no ophthalmopathy by 18 months of follow-up.

RNA served as the template for amplifying TCR beta CDR3 regions. HTBI primers primed a first-round RT-PCR, and a second-round multiplex PCR followed. TCRdb used MiXCR to reprocess the multiplex PCR reads, holding one entry per CDR3 protein. The sample has around 1.1 million distinct CDR3 sequences; less than 45% are singletons. This chain uses TRBV10-3 with TRBJ1-3; D perhaps matches TRBD1 (5 bases). The sequencing input was peripheral blood or thyroid tissue (not recorded which). This clonotype was obtained from an adult man with Graves' hyperthyroidism. CDR3 sequence reads: CAIRGTSRGENTIYF. CDR3 bases: TGTGCCATCAGGGGGACTTCGAGAGGGGAAAACACCATATATTTT.